The rows below give T cell receptor beta chains drawn from one sample of a study of regulatory T cells in long-lasting Graves disease. TCRdb called the multiplex PCR reads again in MiXCR, with one record for every CDR3 protein. This sample yields approximately 490,000 distinct CDR3 sequences, of which about a sixth are seen a single time; roughly an eighth belongs to the top ten. This sample also belongs to another study, concerning T cells in Graves' hyperthyroidism and ophthalmopathy.

The sample here was peripheral blood mononuclear cells (PBMCs), taken at new diagnosis, from a patient treated with antithyroid drugs. These receptors were obtained from a man aged 35 to 55 with Graves disease. The CDR3 runs from the conserved cysteine through the conserved F or W.

j_call	cdr3_length	v_call	cdr3_aa
TRBJ2-2	15	TRBV30	CARKSTSRSTGELFF
TRBJ2-5	13	TRBV29-1	CSVGFGGAETQYF
TRBJ1-4	14	TRBV5-1	CASSSGQDAEKLFF
TRBJ1-5	14	TRBV2	CASSEMGREQPQHF
TRBJ2-3	15	TRBV15	CATSRALASTDTQYF
TRBJ2-1	15	TRBV18	CASSPGQGLNNEQFF
TRBJ2-6	17	TRBV28	CASRDLNGPSGANVLTF
TRBJ2-7	14	TRBV6-2/TRBV6-3	CANSEARQYYEQYF
TRBJ2-2	14	TRBV29-1	CSVVRGGFAGELFF
TRBJ2-4	18	TRBV18	CASSPRDRGQMAKNIQYF
TRBJ2-4	17	TRBV11-2	CASSLRTFGEAKNIQYF
TRBJ2-2	20	TRBV27	CASYRRWVNTLAGGLGELFF
TRBJ2-7	13	TRBV27	CASSLSSQNEQYF
TRBJ2-5	12	TRBV29-1	CSFLGGAETQYF
TRBJ1-2	16	TRBV28	CASSRGGRPSGDGYTF
TRBJ2-3	15	TRBV7-8	CASSLEGVLADTQYF
TRBJ2-7	17	TRBV5-1	CASSKRGESSGRNEQYF
TRBJ2-7	12	TRBV12-3/TRBV12-4	CASRSDNYEQYF